This TCR beta chain was documented in a study of T cell changes during pregnancy in multiple sclerosis. Here immunoSEQ multiplex PCR was the method, and the copy in TCRdb shows in-frame clones only, minus some. This sample has around 60,000 clones, with approximately 92% found just once. V lost 8 bases to trimming and J lost 0 bases, with 10 bases between them. The CDR3 totals 13 residues. Germline values: CDR1 SNHLY, CDR2 FYNNEI. This chain connects TRBV2 to TRBJ2-5; D remains ambiguous. The sample was CD4+ T cells from peripheral blood mononuclear cells, taken before pregnancy. This receptor was obtained from a female donor with multiple sclerosis, enrolled in a pregnancy study. The CDR3 bases are TGTGCCAGCGAGCCTTACTACCAAGAGACCCAGTACTTC. Protein product: CASEPYYQETQYF.